This T cell receptor beta chain was sequenced in a study of OX40 agonist ivuxolimab in advanced cancers. V lost 4 bases and J 5 bases, leaving 12 bases between the germline ends. The CDR3 runs 13 residues. In germline, CDR1 is MGHDK, CDR2 SYGVNS. Only in-frame clones appear in the TCRdb table, and some are missing; sequencing was by immunoSEQ multiplex PCR. The repertoire holds approximately 70,000 clones, with 80% to 95% as singletons. The sample here was CD4+ or CD8+ T cells sorted from blood, taken in a trial of the OX40 agonist ivuxolimab. The chain has TRBV25-1 and TRBJ2-7, with D possibly matching TRBD2 (5 bases). The sequence was obtained from an adult with an advanced solid tumor such as melanoma, head and neck, liver or kidney cancer. CDR3 nucleotide sequence: TGTGCCAGCAGTGGAGGGTTTTGGAACGAGCAGTACTTC. Translated, it gives CASSGGFWNEQYF.